This TCR beta chain was obtained from a study of PD-L1 blockade in urothelial cancer. The length of the CDR3 is 13 residues. Germline-derived CDR1 and CDR2 are SGHTA and FQGTGA. The V gene lost 1 base and the J gene lost 6 bases, with 4 bases spanning the gap. Clones were sequenced by immunoSEQ multiplex PCR, and TCRdb holds only the in-frame ones, with some missing. Here the sample spans 25,000 to 30,000 clones, around 87% being singletons. The origin of this receptor is a man aged 45-60 years with urothelial cancer. Here the sequenced sample was PBMCs, taken around atezolizumab (anti-PD-L1) treatment. The J gene is TRBJ2-6, the V gene TRBV7-3; D not certain. The CDR3 coding sequence is TGTGCCAGCAGCTTAAGTCAGGCCAACGTCCTGACTTTC. Amino acids: CASSLSQANVLTF.